These 19 T cell receptor beta chains were all obtained from the same sample, sequenced in a study of regulatory dendritic cells for organ transplantation. Measured with immunoSEQ multiplex PCR; TCRdb has only the in-frame clones, and not every one. Here the sample spans almost 35,000 clones, around 90% being singletons. The sequencing input was naive CD4+ T cells from blood. Indicated subset: CD45RA+ naive T cells. All receptors derive from a human donor in good health.

Only one count was recorded for this clone. The gene calls are TRBV6-5 and TRBJ2-7; no clear D. CDR1 is MNHEY and CDR2 is SVGAGI in the germline V gene. This CDR3 has 13 residues. Trimming pared 2 bases from V and 7 bases from J, leaving 12 bases between. The DNA for the CDR3 is TGTGCCAGCAGTTACCCACCTCCCGGGGAGCAGTACTTC. It encodes CASSYPPPGEQYF.

The gene calls are TRBV11-3 and TRBJ2-5, with D unresolved. This CDR3 comprises 12 residues. V was shortened by 1 base and J by 5 bases, with 5 bases between the two germline ends. The germline V gene has CDR1 SGHNT and CDR2 YENEEA. The CDR3 sequence: CASSLGMETQYF. The CDR3 bases are TGTGCCAGCAGCTTAGGGATGGAGACCCAGTACTTC. The complete variable domain, with remaining parts taken from reference TRBV11-3 and TRBJ2-5, reads EAGVVQSPRYKIIEKKQPVAFWCNPISGHNTLYWYLQNLGQGPELLIRYENEEAVDDSQLPKDRFSAERLKGVDSTLKIQPAELGDSAVYLCASSLGMETQYFGPGTRLLVL.

This clone showed up just once. The chain combines TRBV14 with TRBJ2-3; a weak D match, TRBD2 (5 bases). Germline lookup yields CDR1 SGHDN and CDR2 FVKESK. V lost 4 bases and J lost 0, with 11 bases in between. The CDR3 runs to 15 residues. The CDR3 DNA follows: TGTGCCAGCAGCCGCGGACTTTCTAGCACAGATACGCAGTATTTT. Translating it yields CASSRGLSSTDTQYF. Combining the CDR3 with reference TRBV14 and TRBJ2-3 gives the whole variable domain EAGVTQFPSHSVIEKGQTVTLRCDPISGHDNLYWYRRVMGKEIKFLLHFVKESKQDESGMPNNRFLAERTGGTYSTLKVQPAELEDSGVYFCASSRGLSSTDTQYFGPGTRLTVL.

This clone has just a few counts. The J gene is TRBJ2-1, the V gene TRBV7-6, with 8 bases that match TRBD2. Trimming at V came to 5 bases and at J to 7 bases, leaving 13 bases not matched to a gene. Germline CDR1 SGHVS, CDR2 FNYEAQ. The length of the CDR3 is 16 residues. CDR3 sequence (DNA): TGTGCCAGCAGCGTAAGACCCGCGCGGGAGGCTAATGAGCAGTTCTTC. Residues: CASSVRPAREANEQFF.

V and J are TRBV14 and TRBJ1-4; D unclear. The germline V gene has CDR1 SGHDN and CDR2 FVKESK. The CDR3 totals 15 residues. V was pared by 4 bases and J by 7 bases, with 16 bases between. The CDR3 region has the DNA TGTGCCAGCAGCCTCAGCCGGGGTTGGACTGAAAAACTGTTTTTT. Amino acids: CASSLSRGWTEKLFF.

The V call is TRBV5-5, the J call TRBJ1-1, with no clear D. Trimming removed 2 bases from V and 7 bases from J, with 9 bases in between. The CDR3 extends over 12 amino acids. Germline V gene data show CDR1 as SGHKS and CDR2 as YYEKEE (reference sequence). Here the CDR3 reads CASSLSGDEAFF. The CDR3 DNA follows: TGTGCCAGCAGCTTAAGCGGGGATGAAGCTTTCTTT.

The chain has TRBV6-6 and TRBJ1-1, with no clear D. The V gene's germline CDR1 is MNHNY and CDR2 SVGAGI (reference sequence). The V and J ends lost 2 bases and 1 base respectively, with 8 bases between them. The CDR3 loop spans 14 amino acids. CDR3: CASSYRAKNTEAFF. The CDR3 region has the DNA TGTGCCAGCAGTTACAGGGCTAAGAACACTGAAGCTTTCTTT.

The rearrangement links TRBV19 to TRBJ2-7, with 8 bases identical to TRBD1. The CDR3 extends over 15 amino acids. Germline assignment: CDR1 LNHDA and CDR2 SQIVND (reference sequence). V gave up 7 bases and J gave up 6 bases; unmatched junction bases: 14. CDR3 protein: CASTDRGSLSTEQYF. CDR3 coding DNA: TGTGCCAGTACCGACAGGGGCTCCCTCTCTACCGAGCAGTACTTC.

The chain joins TRBV28 to TRBJ1-1, with D maybe TRBD1 (5 bases). CDR1 is MDHEN, CDR2 SYDVKM, per germline. V was trimmed by 8 bases and J by 1 base, leaving 14 bases between them. This CDR3 has 14 residues. The CDR3 coding sequence is TGTGCCAGCGGCGGGGCCCCCCCGAACACTGAAGCTTTCTTT. It yields the protein CASGGAPPNTEAFF.

V and J are TRBV20-1 and TRBJ2-1, with D possibly TRBD1 on 6 matching bases. Germline V gene sequence: CDR1 DFQATT, CDR2 SNEGSKA (reference sequence). The CDR3 contains 11 residues. V dropped 5 bases and J dropped 5 bases, with 7 bases sitting between them. The CDR3 bases are TGCAGTGCTGACAGGAACAATGAGCAGTTCTTC. This gives the protein CSADRNNEQFF.

This clone turned up a few times. J is TRBJ1-6 and V is TRBV5-4; 7 bases match TRBD1. CDR1 and CDR2 from the germline V gene are SGHNT and YYREEE (reference sequence). With 4 bases clipped from V and 0 bases from J, the junction kept 4 bases outside the gene matches. The CDR3 is 16 residues long. The CDR3 is CASSLDRSSYNSPLHF. The CDR3, as DNA: TGTGCCAGCAGCCTGGACAGGAGCTCCTATAATTCACCCCTCCACTTT.

The chain couples TRBV4-2 to TRBJ2-2; 9 bases align to TRBD1. In germline, CDR1 is LGHNA, CDR2 YNFKEQ. Trimming removed 4 bases from V and 5 bases from J; junction bases left unmatched: 8. The CDR3 is 16 amino acids. The CDR3 protein is CASSLGDRVFTGELFF. In nucleotides, the CDR3 is TGTGCCAGCAGCCTTGGGGACAGGGTTTTTACCGGGGAGCTGTTTTTT.

This chain connects TRBV18 to TRBJ1-5; no firm D call. V was shortened by 2 bases and J by 4 bases, with 12 bases between the two germline ends. Looked up from germline, CDR1 is KGHSH and CDR2 is LQKENI. The CDR3 contains 15 residues. CDR3 bases: TGTGCCAGCTCACCAACCCCAGATACTAATCAGCCCCAGCATTTT. Translated, it gives CASSPTPDTNQPQHF.

The chain employs TRBV7-9 and TRBJ2-1; D is possibly TRBD2 (5 bases). The CDR3 loop spans 14 amino acids. Trimming took off 5 bases at V and 7 bases at J, with 15 bases between the two ends. Germline V gives CDR1 SEHNR, CDR2 FQNEAQ (reference sequence). The CDR3 nucleotides are TGTGCCAGCAGCACCTGGACTGGAAAGAATGAGCAGTTCTTC. This translates into CASSTWTGKNEQFF.

The gene calls are TRBV5-4 and TRBJ2-7; 11 nucleotides align to TRBD2. The V gene's germline CDR1 is SGHNT and CDR2 YYREEE (reference sequence). CDR3 length equals 17 residues. Germline trimming cut 5 bases from V and 6 bases from J; bases unmatched to any gene: 16. The CDR3 DNA is TGTGCCAGCAGTGAAAAAGCGACTAGCGGGACCCCAGGCGAGCAGTACTTC. It encodes CASSEKATSGTPGEQYF.

This chain connects TRBV18 to TRBJ1-1, with 11 bases identical to TRBD1. There are 18 residues in the CDR3. Germline V CDR1 and CDR2: KGHSH, LQKENI. With V trimmed by 3 bases and J by 5 bases, 14 bases remained unmatched. The CDR3 is CASSPFLSGTGGETEAFF. Written as DNA, the CDR3 is TGTGCCAGCTCACCTTTCCTTTCCGGGACAGGGGGAGAAACTGAAGCTTTCTTT.

The chain uses TRBV9 and TRBJ2-7; maybe TRBD2 (6 bases). Deletions cut 0 bases from V and 8 bases from J, with 21 bases between. This CDR3 spans 16 amino acids. The germline gives CDR1 SGDLS, CDR2 YYNGEE. The CDR3 DNA reads as TGTGCCAGCAGCGTAGGAGGGCGGGACCTGGGTGCCCAGCAGTACTTC. Protein sequence: CASSVGGRDLGAQQYF. The whole variable domain, remainder taken from reference TRBV9 and TRBJ2-7, is DSGVTQTPKHLITATGQRVTLRCSPRSGDLSVYWYQQSLDQGLQFLIQYYNGEERAKGNILERFSAQQFPDLHSELNLSSLELGDSALYFCASSVGGRDLGAQQYFGPGTRLTVT.

V gene TRBV11-2 combines with J gene TRBJ1-4, with 8 positions matching TRBD1. V lost 0 bases to trimming and J lost 6 bases; unmatched junction nucleotides: 9. Germline V gene data show CDR1 as SGHAT and CDR2 as FQNNGV. The CDR3 loop spans 17 amino acids. CDR3 residues: CASSLEFRTGFDEKLFF. CDR3 nucleotide sequence: TGTGCCAGCAGCTTAGAGTTCCGGACAGGGTTCGATGAAAAACTGTTTTTT.

The V gene is TRBV5-4, the J gene TRBJ1-2; 10 positions match TRBD1. The CDR3 totals 14 residues. Germline V gene data show CDR1 as SGHNT and CDR2 as YYREEE (reference sequence). With V trimmed by 2 bases and J by 6 bases, 4 bases remained unmatched. The CDR3 spells CASSFSGTGDGYTF. CDR3 bases: TGTGCCAGCAGCTTCTCCGGGACAGGGGATGGCTACACCTTC.